This passage covers 2 T cell receptor beta chains from one sample sequenced in a study of cytomegalovirus exposure and HLA in healthy donors. A multiplex PCR was run with 60 Vbeta primers and 13 Jbeta primers. Libraries were prepared by immunoSEQ multiplex PCR; TCRdb keeps only in-frame clonotypes and omits some of them. This sample has roughly 280,000 clones; roughly two thirds occur once, and the top ten carry around 2.3%. Sequenced: PBMCs. These TCRs come from a female donor in good health and CMV-seronegative.

This rearrangement joins TRBV2 to TRBJ2-3; 14 bases are shared with TRBD2. Germline V gene lookup returns CDR1 SNHLY and CDR2 FYNNEI. CDR3 length: 14 residues. Trimming took 6 bases from V and 5 from J; bases not matched to a gene: 1. The CDR3, as DNA: TGTGCCAGCAGCGGGACTAGCGGGAGAGATACGCAGTATTTT. Translation: CASSGTSGRDTQYF.

This clone has a handful of counts. This chain connects TRBV28 to TRBJ1-1; the D is unclear. This CDR3 spans 17 amino acids. V lost 5 bases to trimming and J lost 3 bases, with 22 bases between them. CDR1 MDHEN and CDR2 SYDVKM come from the germline V gene. The CDR3 bases are TGTGCCAGCAGTACCATCCGGGTCCTAAACTACTACACTGAAGCTTTCTTT. Protein product: CASSTIRVLNYYTEAFF.